This T cell receptor beta chain comes out of a study of sequential checkpoint blockade in melanoma. The data were produced by immunoSEQ multiplex PCR, yet TCRdb's version contains in-frame clones alone and is incomplete. Here the sample spans 25,000 to 35,000 clones, 83% being singletons. Treatment indicated: randomized to nivolumab then ipilimumab (arm A) or the reverse (arm B). None of the patients previously received DNA-damaging chemotherapy. Sorted cells were live CD3+CD8+, lacking CD19 and CD56, from PBMCs. The CDR3 loop spans 14 amino acids. Germline assignment: CDR1 SNHLY and CDR2 FYNNEI. V gave up 5 bases and J gave up 5 bases; unmatched junction bases: 6.

The chain couples TRBV2 to TRBJ2-7, with 10 nucleotides matching TRBD2. The material sequenced was CD8+ T cells sorted from blood (inferred from file names), taken from a patient given nivolumab and ipilimumab in sequence. The origin of this receptor is a human donor with melanoma. The CDR3 DNA reads TGTGCCAGCAGTTCAGCGGGGGGGCGGGACGAGCAGTACTTC. Its protein product is CASSSAGGRDEQYF.